Shown below are 25 T cell receptor beta chains from a single sample sequenced in a study of shared clonotypes between healthy human individuals. Generated by immunoSEQ multiplex PCR, the TCRdb table keeps only in-frame clones and is missing some. Here the sample spans roughly 1.4 million clones, approximately 98.5% being singletons. The sample was naive CD4+ T cells sorted from blood. Specified subset: CD45RA+ positively selected. These receptors were obtained from a young man in good health.

The chain links TRBV5-1 to TRBJ2-3; 10 positions agree with TRBD2. The junction had 4 bases not matched to a gene; V was cut back by 2 bases and J by 1 base. Germline loops: CDR1 SGHRS, CDR2 YFSETQ. This CDR3 is 16 amino acids long. Written as DNA, the CDR3 is TGCGCCAGCAGCTTATGGACTAGCGGAGGCACAGATACGCAGTATTTT. As protein: CASSLWTSGGTDTQYF.

The V and J genes are TRBV11-2 and TRBJ2-5, with TRBD1 identical over 10 bases. This CDR3 is 15 amino acids long. V was clipped by 5 bases and J by 3 bases; unmatched bases: 6. From germline, CDR1 is SGHAT and CDR2 FQNNGV. CDR3 sequence (DNA): TGTGCCAGCAGCCCCTGGGACAGGGGAAAAGAGACCCAGTACTTC. It translates to CASSPWDRGKETQYF. The whole variable domain, filled in from reference TRBV11-2 and TRBJ2-5, reads EAGVAQSPRYKIIEKRQSVAFWCNPISGHATLYWYQQILGQGPKLLIQFQNNGVVDDSQLPKDRFSAERLKGVDSTLKIQPAKLEDSAVYLCASSPWDRGKETQYFGPGTRLLVL.

The chain's CDR3 is CAWSGGTSTDTQYF. CDR3 nucleotide sequence: TGTGCCTGGAGTGGGGGGACTAGCACAGATACGCAGTATTTT. The chain employs TRBV30 and TRBJ2-3; D might be TRBD2 (6 bases). From germline, CDR1 is GTSNPN and CDR2 SVGIG (reference sequence). The CDR3 consists of 14 residues. Trimming removed 1 base from V and 0 bases from J, with 8 bases in between.

This chain links TRBV19 with TRBJ2-3, with D perhaps TRBD2 (6 bases). This CDR3 has 14 residues. V was pared by 5 bases and J by 4 bases, with 13 bases between. Germline V gene data show CDR1 as LNHDA and CDR2 as SQIVND (reference sequence). The CDR3 reads CASSSTSTSDTQYF. The CDR3 DNA follows: TGTGCCAGTAGTTCGACTAGTACATCAGATACGCAGTATTTT.

The chain carries TRBV18 and TRBJ2-7; no reliable D call. The CDR3 extends over 16 amino acids. CDR1 KGHSH and CDR2 LQKENI come from the germline V gene. Trimming removed 2 bases from V and 0 bases from J, with 14 bases in between. The CDR3: CASSPSYSRSSYEQYF. CDR3 coding DNA: TGTGCCAGCTCACCAAGTTATTCTAGGAGCTCCTACGAGCAGTACTTC.

The V call is TRBV29-1, the J call TRBJ2-1; a possible D gene is TRBD2 (5 bases). Germline V gene data show CDR1 as SQVTM and CDR2 as ANQGSEA. The CDR3 extends over 12 amino acids. Trimming removed 6 bases from V and 15 bases from J, with 21 bases in between. The CDR3 DNA reads as TGCAGCGTGGGGTCTGGACCTATCGCGGGGTTCTTC. It codes for CSVGSGPIAGFF.

This chain connects TRBV19 to TRBJ1-5; the D gene is possibly TRBD1 (6 bases). Trimming took off 3 bases at V and 1 base at J, with 13 bases between the two ends. CDR1 LNHDA and CDR2 SQIVND come from the germline V gene (reference sequence). The CDR3 contains 16 residues. DNA for the CDR3: TGTGCCAGTAGTATCCCCAGGACAGCAAGCAATCAGCCCCAGCATTTT. Amino acid sequence: CASSIPRTASNQPQHF. Based on the CDR3 plus reference TRBV19 and TRBJ1-5, the full variable domain is DGGITQSPKYLFRKEGQNVTLSCEQNLNHDAMYWYRQDPGQGLRLIYYSQIVNDFQKGDIAEGYSVSREKKESFPLTVTSAQKNPTAFYLCASSIPRTASNQPQHFGDGTRLSIL.

CDR3 sequence reads: CASSRSGDEQYF. The CDR3 DNA is TGTGCCAGCAGCCGCTCAGGGGACGAGCAGTACTTC. This rearrangement joins TRBV11-3 to TRBJ2-7, with D perhaps TRBD1 (6 bases). Trimming took 5 bases from V and 5 from J, leaving 10 bases between them. This CDR3 contains 12 residues. CDR1 and CDR2 (germline): SGHNT, YENEEA. The whole variable domain, filled in from reference TRBV11-3 and TRBJ2-7, reads EAGVVQSPRYKIIEKKQPVAFWCNPISGHNTLYWYLQNLGQGPELLIRYENEEAVDDSQLPKDRFSAERLKGVDSTLKIQPAELGDSAVYLCASSRSGDEQYFGPGTRLTVT.

Worth noting for this clone: Other DNA sequences in this sample translate to the same CDR3. V gene TRBV18 combines with J gene TRBJ2-3, with 11 bases fitting TRBD2. The CDR3 sequence is 17 residues long. Germline trimming cut 1 base from V and 0 bases from J; bases unmatched to any gene: 3. From germline, CDR1 is KGHSH and CDR2 LQKENI. CDR3 nucleotide sequence: TGTGCCAGCTCACCACTAGGACTAGCGGGTAGCACAGATACGCAGTATTTT. It codes for CASSPLGLAGSTDTQYF. Combining the CDR3 with reference TRBV18 and TRBJ2-3 gives the whole variable domain NAGVMQNPRHLVRRRGQEARLRCSPMKGHSHVYWYRQLPEEGLKFMVYLQKENIIDESGMPKERFSAEFPKEGPSILRIQQVVRGDSAAYFCASSPLGLAGSTDTQYFGPGTRLTVL.

This sequence joins TRBV19 and TRBJ2-1, with TRBD2 matching over 14 bases. CDR1 and CDR2 (germline): LNHDA, SQIVND (reference sequence). V lost 5 bases to trimming and J lost 9 bases; unmatched junction nucleotides: 6. This CDR3 region has 15 residues. CDR3 bases: TGTGCCAGTAGTGTCGGGACTAGCGGGAGTGGTGAGCAGTTCTTC. This codes for CASSVGTSGSGEQFF.

The V and J genes are TRBV19 and TRBJ2-5, with a weak D call TRBD1 (6 bases). Deletions cut 1 base from V and 2 bases from J, with 14 bases between. The CDR3 has 16 residues. The germline gives CDR1 LNHDA, CDR2 SQIVND (reference sequence). As DNA, the CDR3 is TGTGCCAGTAGTATAGCCACCGGGACACTTCAAGAGACCCAGTACTTC. This translates into CASSIATGTLQETQYF.

V usage is TRBV10-1 and J usage is TRBJ2-1; D is undetermined. V lost 0 bases and J 6 bases, leaving 6 bases between the germline ends. CDR1 is WNHNN and CDR2 is SYGVQD in the germline V gene (reference sequence). The CDR3 contains 13 residues. In DNA, the CDR3 is TGCGCCAGCAGTGAGTCCTTGACCAATGAGCAGTTCTTC. Translated, it gives CASSESLTNEQFF.

The chain couples TRBV28 to TRBJ2-1; 10 bases fit TRBD2. V shed 2 bases and J 7 bases; nucleotides not matched to a gene: 5. This CDR3 has 15 residues. CDR1 is MDHEN, CDR2 SYDVKM, per germline. CDR3 bases: TGTGCCAGCAGTTTACTCCCTAGCGGGAGTAATGAGCAGTTCTTC. It codes for CASSLLPSGSNEQFF.

The V and J genes are TRBV11-2 and TRBJ2-7, with D possibly TRBD2 on 6 matching bases. The length of the CDR3 is 13 residues. Germline CDR1 and CDR2: SGHAT and FQNNGV. The V end lost 0 bases, the J end lost 7 bases, and 10 bases lay between the germline ends. CDR3 amino acids: CASSLDGGLEQYF. CDR3 nucleotides: TGTGCCAGCAGCTTAGATGGGGGGTTGGAGCAGTACTTC.

The rearrangement uses TRBV4-1 and TRBJ2-7, with D perhaps TRBD1 (5 bases). V lost 5 bases and J lost 0, with 11 bases in between. The CDR3 is made up of 14 amino acids. From germline, CDR1 is MGHRA and CDR2 YSYEKL. Here the CDR3 DNA reads TGCGCCAGCAGCGCGGACACTATCTCCTACGAGCAGTACTTC. Protein sequence: CASSADTISYEQYF.

This chain uses TRBV4-2 with TRBJ2-7, with TRBD1 matching over 10 bases. The germline gives CDR1 LGHNA, CDR2 YNFKEQ. This CDR3 contains 15 residues. V dropped 5 bases and J dropped 6; count of bases not matched to a gene: 10. In DNA, the CDR3 is TGTGCCAGCAGCTGGCTTAGGGGACAGGGGACCGAGCAGTACTTC. Amino acids: CASSWLRGQGTEQYF.

The chain joins TRBV5-1 to TRBJ2-3; D not certain. Germline lookup yields CDR1 SGHRS and CDR2 YFSETQ. This CDR3 is 13 amino acids long. The V gene lost 0 bases and the J gene lost 4 bases, with 6 bases spanning the gap. For the CDR3, the DNA is TGCGCCAGCAGCTTGGCCGTGGCAGATACGCAGTATTTT. Its protein product is CASSLAVADTQYF.

The chain uses TRBV4-2 and TRBJ1-4, with TRBD1 identical over 10 bases. Germline V gives CDR1 LGHNA, CDR2 YNFKEQ. The CDR3 length is 16 residues. Unmatched junction bases numbered 5, after V lost 3 bases and J lost 4 bases. This CDR3 is CASSQTRTGGNEKLFF. CDR3 DNA: TGTGCCAGCAGCCAGACCAGGACAGGGGGTAATGAAAAACTGTTTTTT.

This clone was counted a single time. This rearrangement joins TRBV19 to TRBJ2-2; no clear D gene. V was clipped by 3 bases and J by 5 bases, with 13 bases between them. The CDR3 spans 15 residues. The germline gives CDR1 LNHDA, CDR2 SQIVND (reference sequence). CDR3 in DNA: TGTGCCAGTAGTATTGATCCGCACGCTACCGGGGAGCTGTTTTTT. Translated: CASSIDPHATGELFF.

The chain carries TRBV5-4 and TRBJ2-5; 13 positions agree with TRBD2. The J segment lost 5 bases and the V segment lost 4 bases, leaving 8 bases of the junction unmatched. Germline CDR1 is SGHNT and CDR2 is YYREEE (reference sequence). The length of the CDR3 is 16 residues. The CDR3 coding sequence is TGTGCCAGCAGCGACCGGACTAGCGGGAGTGGGGAGACCCAGTACTTC. It encodes CASSDRTSGSGETQYF.

J is TRBJ2-7 and V is TRBV7-6; TRBD2 matches 10 bases. Germline CDR1 reads SGHVS; CDR2 reads FNYEAQ. The CDR3 is 17 amino acids. With 2 bases clipped from V and 3 bases from J, the junction kept 10 bases outside the gene matches. This chain's CDR3 is CASSLFFMASGSYEQYF. CDR3 coding DNA: TGTGCCAGCAGCTTATTCTTTATGGCTAGCGGGAGCTACGAGCAGTACTTC. The full variable domain, completed using reference TRBV7-6 and TRBJ2-7, is GAGVSQSPRYKVTKRGQDVALRCDPISGHVSLYWYRQALGQGPEFLTYFNYEAQQDKSGLPNDRFSAERPEGSISTLTIQRTEQRDSAMYRCASSLFFMASGSYEQYFGPGTRLTVT.

The chain links TRBV27 to TRBJ2-7; possibly TRBD1 or TRBD2 for D (5 bases each). Trimming removed 9 bases at V and 7 bases at J, with 19 bases between. The germline gives CDR1 MNHEY, CDR2 SMNVEV (reference sequence). The CDR3 sequence is 13 residues long. The CDR3 spells CASLAVGETEQYF. The CDR3 coding sequence is TGTGCCAGTCTGGCGGTGGGGGAAACGGAGCAGTACTTC.

A single count supports this clone. CDR3 protein: CASSRDRGPYEQYF. The CDR3 coding sequence is TGTGCCAGCAGTCGGGACAGGGGCCCCTACGAGCAGTACTTC. The rearrangement links TRBV28 to TRBJ2-7, with 10 bases aligning to TRBD1. From germline, CDR1 is MDHEN and CDR2 SYDVKM. This CDR3 has 14 residues. V shed 5 bases and J 2 bases; nucleotides not matched to a gene: 3.

The chain joins TRBV6-1 to TRBJ2-1; D gene unclear. V gave up 8 bases and J gave up 10 bases, with 9 bases separating them. Per the germline V gene, CDR1 is MNHNS and CDR2 is SASEGT. There are 10 residues in the CDR3. CDR3 loop: CASSRSEQFF. CDR3 DNA sequence: TGTGCCAGCTCTCGCAGCGAGCAGTTCTTC.

As to this clone: This CDR3 is also generated by other DNA sequences in the sample. The gene calls are TRBV18 and TRBJ2-1; D call uncertain. CDR1 and CDR2 (germline): KGHSH, LQKENI. Trimming removed 3 bases at V and 7 bases at J, with 7 bases between. This CDR3 has 12 amino acids. CDR3 in amino acids: CASSPTVNEQFF. The CDR3 DNA follows: TGTGCCAGCTCACCGACGGTAAATGAGCAGTTCTTC.